Listed below are T cell receptor beta chains from one sample, sequenced in a study of blood T cell repertoires in COVID-19. Profiled with immunoSEQ multiplex PCR; TCRdb holds only in-frame clones, not every one. The repertoire holds 110,000 or so clones, with less than 85% as singletons. Sample: peripheral blood. These receptors were collected from a human donor in a cohort sampled during active or convalescent COVID-19. Both conserved end residues are part of each CDR3. The D gene is left open where the match is weak. Clone sizes are given selectively: once, few, many, or a class where the clone is expanded.

14,once,TRBJ1-5,.,TRBV5-8,CASSRTGNHQPQHF,TGTGCCAGCAGCCGTACAGGAAACCATCAGCCCCAGCATTTT
13,few,TRBJ2-7,.,TRBV19,CASSIGTRYEQYF,TGTGCCAGTAGTATTGGGACACGGTACGAGCAGTACTTC
13,.,TRBJ1-4,.,TRBV5-4,CASSFHSGEKLFF,TGTGCCAGCAGCTTCCACAGCGGCGAAAAACTGTTTTTT
15,.,TRBJ2-3,TRBD1,TRBV28,CASSFARGNTDTQYF,TGTGCCAGCAGTTTTGCCAGGGGGAACACAGATACGCAGTATTTT
16,.,TRBJ2-1,.,TRBV3-1/TRBV3-2,CASSHLDSFSYNEQFF,TGTGCCAGCAGCCACTTAGACTCCTTCTCCTACAATGAGCAGTTCTTC
15,few,TRBJ2-3,TRBD1,TRBV5-1,CASRLAQGAQGVAYF,TGCGCCAGCAGATTGGCACAGGGGGCGCAGGGAGTGGCGTATTTT
17,.,TRBJ2-3,.,TRBV19,CASRARSGGLYADTQYF,TGTGCCAGTAGAGCCCGCTCCGGGGGGCTTTACGCAGATACGCAGTATTTT
13,.,TRBJ2-7,TRBD1,TRBV7-9,CASSFTGVGRRYF,TGTGCCAGCAGCTTTACAGGGGTGGGTAGGAGGTACTTC
15,few,TRBJ1-2,TRBD1,TRBV7-2,CASSLPGQGGYGYTF,TGTGCCAGCAGCTTACCGGGACAGGGAGGGTATGGCTACACCTTC
14,.,TRBJ2-3,.,TRBV28,CASSRPGYTDTQYF,TGTGCCAGCAGTCGTCCAGGGTACACAGATACGCAGTATTTT
15,.,TRBJ1-2,.,TRBV7-2,CASSFGQLSNYGYTF,TGTGCCAGCAGCTTCGGACAACTTTCTAACTATGGCTACACCTTC
12,.,TRBJ2-5,.,TRBV29-1,CSVGPREETQYF,TGCAGCGTTGGCCCAAGAGAAGAGACCCAGTACTTC
13,.,TRBJ2-1,.,TRBV28,CASVRGGRDEQFF,TGTGCCAGCGTCCGAGGGGGAAGGGATGAGCAGTTCTTC
11,few,TRBJ2-1,.,TRBV4-3,CASSQSHRQFF,TGCGCCAGCAGCCAAAGCCATCGTCAGTTCTTC
14,.,TRBJ1-1,TRBD1,TRBV29-1,CSAAKDRVPTEAFF,TGCAGCGCAGCGAAGGACAGGGTGCCCACTGAAGCTTTCTTT
15,.,TRBJ2-7,TRBD1,TRBV9,CASSAIPGQGSEQYF,TGTGCCAGCAGCGCAATCCCGGGACAGGGATCCGAGCAGTACTTC
15,few,TRBJ2-1,TRBD2,TRBV7-2,CASSLAGGSGNEQFF,TGTGCCAGCAGCTTAGCGGGAGGGTCAGGCAATGAGCAGTTCTTC
14,once,TRBJ1-5,TRBD1,TRBV6-5,CASGWDRGNQPQHF,TGTGCCAGCGGTTGGGACAGGGGCAATCAGCCCCAGCATTTT
18,.,TRBJ2-6,TRBD1,TRBV19,CASTKGDRGSFGANVLTF,TGTGCCAGTACCAAGGGGGACAGGGGGTCCTTTGGGGCCAACGTCCTGACTTTC
15,.,TRBJ2-1,TRBD1,TRBV7-8,CASSLRQGFYNEQFF,TGTGCCAGCAGCCTTAGACAGGGGTTCTACAATGAGCAGTTCTTC
14,.,TRBJ2-7,.,TRBV6-5,CASSRQDFTYEQYF,TGTGCCAGCAGTCGACAGGACTTCACCTACGAGCAGTACTTC
14,.,TRBJ2-1,TRBD1,TRBV28,CASSFTGQGNEQFF,TGTGCCAGCAGTTTCACGGGACAGGGCAATGAGCAGTTCTTC
13,.,TRBJ2-7,.,TRBV7-9,CASSPNNAYEQYF,TGTGCCAGCAGCCCCAACAACGCCTACGAGCAGTACTTC
15,.,TRBJ2-7,.,TRBV11-2,CASSFRAHSEGEQYF,TGTGCCAGCAGCTTCCGGGCCCACAGTGAGGGCGAGCAGTACTTC
14,.,TRBJ2-7,.,TRBV10-3,CAINQAGTAYEQYF,TGTGCCATCAATCAGGCGGGGACCGCCTACGAGCAGTACTTC
14,few,TRBJ2-1,TRBD2,TRBV11-3,CASRAGGQGDEQFF,TGTGCCAGCAGAGCGGGAGGTCAAGGGGATGAGCAGTTCTTC